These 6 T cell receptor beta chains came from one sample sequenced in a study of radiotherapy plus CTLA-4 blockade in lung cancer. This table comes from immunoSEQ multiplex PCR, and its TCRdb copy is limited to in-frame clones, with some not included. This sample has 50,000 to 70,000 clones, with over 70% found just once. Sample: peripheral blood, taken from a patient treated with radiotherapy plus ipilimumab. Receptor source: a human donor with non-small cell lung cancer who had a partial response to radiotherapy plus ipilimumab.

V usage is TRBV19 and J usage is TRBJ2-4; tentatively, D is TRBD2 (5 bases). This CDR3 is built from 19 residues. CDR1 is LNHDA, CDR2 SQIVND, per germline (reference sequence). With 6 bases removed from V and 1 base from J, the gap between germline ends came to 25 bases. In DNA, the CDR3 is TGTGCCAGTAGCCTGGGCGGCGGGCAGGCCGAGACGGCCAAAAACATTCAGTACTTC. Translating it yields CASSLGGGQAETAKNIQYF.

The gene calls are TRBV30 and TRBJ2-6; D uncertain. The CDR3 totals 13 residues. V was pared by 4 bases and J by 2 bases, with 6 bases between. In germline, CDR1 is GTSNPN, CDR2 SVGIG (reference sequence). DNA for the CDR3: TGTGCCTGGATGGCAGCTGGGGCCAACGTCCTGACTTTC. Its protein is CAWMAAGANVLTF.

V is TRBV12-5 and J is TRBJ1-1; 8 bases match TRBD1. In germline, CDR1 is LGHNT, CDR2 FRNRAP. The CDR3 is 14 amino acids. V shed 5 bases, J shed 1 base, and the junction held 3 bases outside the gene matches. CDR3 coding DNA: TGTGCTAGTGGTAAGACAGGGGAGAACACTGAAGCTTTCTTT. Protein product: CASGKTGENTEAFF.

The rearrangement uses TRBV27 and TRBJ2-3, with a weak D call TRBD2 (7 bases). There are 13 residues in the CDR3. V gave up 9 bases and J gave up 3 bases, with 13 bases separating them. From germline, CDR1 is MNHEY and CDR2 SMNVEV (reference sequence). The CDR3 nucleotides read TGTGCCAGGGGAGGGGGGGCAACAGATACGCAGTATTTT. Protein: CARGGGATDTQYF.

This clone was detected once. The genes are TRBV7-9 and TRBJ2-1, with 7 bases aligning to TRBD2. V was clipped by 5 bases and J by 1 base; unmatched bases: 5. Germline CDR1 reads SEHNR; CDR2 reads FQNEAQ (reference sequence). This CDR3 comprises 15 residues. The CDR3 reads CASSPPGGSYNEQFF. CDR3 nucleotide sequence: TGTGCCAGCAGCCCTCCGGGGGGATCCTACAATGAGCAGTTCTTC.

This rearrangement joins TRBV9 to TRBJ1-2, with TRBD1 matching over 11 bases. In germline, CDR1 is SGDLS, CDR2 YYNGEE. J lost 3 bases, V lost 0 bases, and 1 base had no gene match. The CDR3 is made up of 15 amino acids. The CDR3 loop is CASSVGTGGDYGYTF. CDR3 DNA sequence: TGTGCCAGCAGCGTAGGGACAGGGGGCGACTATGGCTACACCTTC. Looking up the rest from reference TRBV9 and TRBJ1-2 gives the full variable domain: DSGVTQTPKHLITATGQRVTLRCSPRSGDLSVYWYQQSLDQGLQFLIQYYNGEERAKGNILERFSAQQFPDLHSELNLSSLELGDSALYFCASSVGTGGDYGYTFGSGTRLTVV.